Detailed here is one T cell receptor (beta chain). Some clones are missing from TCRdb's copy, which holds only in-frame ones; the method was immunoSEQ multiplex PCR. The sample lists some 94,000 clones; approximately 94% were seen once. This CDR3 region has 12 residues. Per germline, CDR1 SNHLY and CDR2 FYNNEI. This sample was taken from a study of technical replicates of blood from a few donors. The TCR comes from a human donor in good health. Sequencing used T cells isolated from PBMCs. The gene calls are TRBV2 and TRBJ2-5, with D possibly being TRBD2 (6 bases). The J call may be mistaken, given a closer DNA end match to TRBJ2-7. The CDR3 sequence: CASKGRRYEQYF. CDR3 in DNA: TGTGCCAGCAAAGGGAGGCGGTACGAGCAGTACTTC.